These T cell receptor beta chains were read from a single sample in a study of blood T cell repertoires in COVID-19. Repertoires were generated with immunoSEQ multiplex PCR, while TCRdb's copy carries only in-frame clones and drops some. Found here are a few hundred thousand clones, approximately 89% of them singletons; the top ten hold 10%. Sequencing input: peripheral blood. The receptors derive from a woman aged 70-85 years with COVID-19, enrolled during active disease. Both conserved end residues are part of each CDR3. D genes are given only for firm matches. The size field is filled for only some rows; it gives once, few, many or a size class.

j_call: TRBJ2-1
d_call: TRBD2
v_call: TRBV11-2
clone_size: once
cdr3_nt: TGTGCCAGCAGCCCTAGACTAGCGGGAGGGCCGAATGAGCAGTTCTTC
cdr3_aa: CASSPRLAGGPNEQFF

j_call: TRBJ1-1
d_call: .
v_call: TRBV7-2
clone_size: .
cdr3_nt: TGTGCCAGCAGCTTAGCCGGGTGGCAGAACACTGAAGCTTTCTTT
cdr3_aa: CASSLAGWQNTEAFF

j_call: TRBJ1-1
d_call: .
v_call: TRBV3-1/TRBV3-2
clone_size: few
cdr3_nt: TGTGCCAGCAGCCAAGATTTAGCGACAGGCATGAACACTGAAGCTTTCTTT
cdr3_aa: CASSQDLATGMNTEAFF

j_call: TRBJ1-1
d_call: .
v_call: TRBV20-1
clone_size: .
cdr3_nt: TGCAGTGCCAGGGGGAACACTGAAGCTTTCTTT
cdr3_aa: CSARGNTEAFF

j_call: TRBJ1-6
d_call: .
v_call: TRBV2
clone_size: .
cdr3_nt: TGTGCCAGCAGCGAAGAGCAGACAAGAGTTTCACCCCTCCACTTT
cdr3_aa: CASSEEQTRVSPLHF

j_call: TRBJ1-5
d_call: TRBD1
v_call: TRBV28
clone_size: .
cdr3_nt: TGTGCCAGCAGTCCCGTCCTGACAGGGGACAATCAGCCCCAGCATTTT
cdr3_aa: CASSPVLTGDNQPQHF

j_call: TRBJ2-1
d_call: TRBD2
v_call: TRBV4-3
clone_size: .
cdr3_nt: TGCGCCAGCAGCCAAGCGGGGTCGGGAGGAGTCGAGCAGTTCTTC
cdr3_aa: CASSQAGSGGVEQFF

j_call: TRBJ2-5
d_call: .
v_call: TRBV5-1
clone_size: .
cdr3_nt: TGCGCCAGCAGCTTTGCGGGACTCCACCAAGAGACCCAGTACTTC
cdr3_aa: CASSFAGLHQETQYF

j_call: TRBJ2-3
d_call: .
v_call: TRBV7-9
clone_size: .
cdr3_nt: TGTGCCAGCAGCCCCCGAGGGAATAGGGCGACAGATACGCAGTATTTT
cdr3_aa: CASSPRGNRATDTQYF

j_call: TRBJ1-1
d_call: .
v_call: TRBV6-5
clone_size: .
cdr3_nt: TGTGCCAGCAGTTACTTACAGGGGAACACTGAAGCTTTCTTT
cdr3_aa: CASSYLQGNTEAFF

j_call: TRBJ2-1
d_call: .
v_call: TRBV6-2/TRBV6-3
clone_size: .
cdr3_nt: TGTGCCAGCAGTATGTACAGGTCTTCCTACAATGAGCAGTTCTTC
cdr3_aa: CASSMYRSSYNEQFF

j_call: TRBJ1-4
d_call: TRBD1
v_call: TRBV3-1/TRBV3-2
clone_size: few
cdr3_nt: TGTGCCAGCAGCCTCCAGGGGGCTAATGAAAAACTGTTTTTT
cdr3_aa: CASSLQGANEKLFF

j_call: TRBJ1-5
d_call: .
v_call: TRBV6-5
clone_size: .
cdr3_nt: TGTGCCAGCAGTTACGGAGGGGTCGGTGGTCAGCCCCAGCATTTT
cdr3_aa: CASSYGGVGGQPQHF

j_call: TRBJ1-5
d_call: .
v_call: TRBV2
clone_size: once
cdr3_nt: TGTGCCAGCAGTGGACAGAGTAGCAATCAGCCCCAGCATTTT
cdr3_aa: CASSGQSSNQPQHF

j_call: TRBJ1-4
d_call: TRBD1
v_call: TRBV4-3
clone_size: .
cdr3_nt: TGCGCCAGCAGCCACTCCGGGACAGGCGAAAAACTGTTTTTT
cdr3_aa: CASSHSGTGEKLFF

j_call: TRBJ2-7
d_call: TRBD2
v_call: TRBV27
clone_size: .
cdr3_nt: TGTGCCAGCAGTTCCATGACTAGCGGGAGGGCGTTTCACGAGCAGTACTTC
cdr3_aa: CASSSMTSGRAFHEQYF

j_call: TRBJ1-1
d_call: .
v_call: TRBV28
clone_size: .
cdr3_nt: TGTGCCAGCACCCCCCCCGGGGGGTTCACTGAAGCTTTCTTT
cdr3_aa: CASTPPGGFTEAFF

j_call: TRBJ1-5
d_call: .
v_call: TRBV10-3
clone_size: .
cdr3_nt: TGTGCCATCAGGGGAGACGGCCTGGCTCAGCCCCAGCATTTT
cdr3_aa: CAIRGDGLAQPQHF

j_call: TRBJ2-1
d_call: .
v_call: TRBV5-1
clone_size: .
cdr3_nt: TGCGCCAGCAGCATACTACCTGAGCCCAATGAGCAGTTCTTC
cdr3_aa: CASSILPEPNEQFF

j_call: TRBJ2-3
d_call: TRBD2
v_call: TRBV6-5
clone_size: .
cdr3_nt: TGTGCCAGCAGGATGACTAGCGCCACAGATACGCAGTATTTT
cdr3_aa: CASRMTSATDTQYF

j_call: TRBJ2-5
d_call: .
v_call: TRBV28
clone_size: .
cdr3_nt: TGTGCCAGCAGTCCCCATACAGGTCAAGAGACCCAGTACTTC
cdr3_aa: CASSPHTGQETQYF

j_call: TRBJ2-2
d_call: .
v_call: TRBV4-1
clone_size: .
cdr3_nt: TGCGCCAGCAGCCAGACACGAGGGGGAATCACCGGGGAGCTGTTTTTT
cdr3_aa: CASSQTRGGITGELFF